This T cell receptor beta chain comes out of a study of early T cells in non-severe SARS-CoV-2 infection. Study summary: Sequencing used unsorted whole-blood bulk RNA, so chains lack pairing.

The TCR library protocol was used to attach unique molecular identifiers. These identifiers were attached to individual cDNA molecules. Each CDR3 protein gets one entry after TCRdb re-called the 5' RACE reads with MiXCR. The repertoire holds over 50,000 distinct CDR3 sequences, more than 13% seen once, with less than 12% in the top ten. Trimming left V 6 bases short and J 7 bases short, with 10 bases between. This CDR3 has 12 residues. The V call is TRBV12-3 or TRBV12-4, the J call TRBJ1-5, with D possibly TRBD1 on 5 matching bases. The receptor was isolated from an adult who was a healthcare worker with PCR-confirmed SARS-CoV-2 infection or an uninfected control (not recorded which). The source was whole blood, collected at baseline. CDR3 sequence (DNA): TGTGCCAGCAGGGGGGACGAACAGCCCCAGCATTTT. It codes for CASRGDEQPQHF.